The following is a TCR beta chain sequence with its context. What it recognizes is unknown. These data belong to a study of T cell responses to AZD1222 COVID-19 vaccine. Study observations and caveats: Seropositivity was recorded at baseline in only six AZD1222 recipients. Among the donors, most were white British and more were female, and clonal diversity was possibly underestimated. Within unmutated variant regions lay the reported targets of nearly half of spike-specific TCRs.

Pooled in the analysis were second doses at about 4 or about 12 weeks. Produced via immunoSEQ multiplex PCR; TCRdb's table is partial and in-frame only. The repertoire holds 95,000 to 120,000 clones, approximately 90% seen once, with less than 6.5% in the top ten. The germline gives CDR1 SGHTA, CDR2 FQGTGA. V lost 5 bases, J lost 2 bases, and 9 bases lay in between. The CDR3 contains 13 residues. The clonotype originates from an adult who received the AZD1222 COVID-19 vaccine. The chain joins TRBV7-3 to TRBJ2-5; the D is unclear. The sequenced sample was peripheral blood, obtained 28 days after the second AZD1222 dose. The CDR3 protein is CASSPGPQETQYF. The CDR3 coding sequence is TGTGCCAGCAGCCCCGGCCCACAAGAGACCCAGTACTTC.